This entry describes one T cell receptor (beta chain). The data are from a study of blood T cell repertoires in COVID-19. Some clones are missing from TCRdb's copy, which holds only in-frame ones; the method was immunoSEQ multiplex PCR. Of some 250,000 clones in the sample, approximately 80% are singletons; the top ten hold 27%. V lost 2 bases, J lost 0 bases, and 8 bases lay in between. Germline assignment: CDR1 SGHRS and CDR2 YFSETQ. The CDR3 totals 14 residues. The clonotype originates from a man aged 40-49 years with acute or convalescent COVID-19. The sequenced material came from peripheral blood. The chain is built from TRBV5-1 and TRBJ2-5, with D possibly being TRBD1 (6 bases). CDR3: CASSLQGHQETQYF. CDR3 nucleotides: TGCGCCAGCAGCTTACAGGGACACCAAGAGACCCAGTACTTC. Full variable domain (missing parts from reference TRBV5-1 and TRBJ2-5): KAGVTQTPRYLIKTRGQQVTLSCSPISGHRSVSWYQQTPGQGLQFLFEYFSETQRNKGNFPGRFSGRQFSNSRSEMNVSTLELGDSALYLCASSLQGHQETQYFGPGTRLLVL.